This T cell receptor beta chain appears in the sequencing data of a study of CD8 T cells in ankylosing spondylitis. It was by quantitative 5'-RACE with molecular barcodes that TCR beta libraries were made. In TCRdb, the 5' RACE reads were re-called with MiXCR into one record per CDR3 protein. The sample contains about 200,000 distinct CDR3 sequences, about 13% of which appear only once. The CDR3 spans 16 residues. CDR1 and CDR2 (germline): MGHRA, YSYEKL. V was pared by 0 bases and J by 6 bases, with 3 bases of the junction left unmatched. About this clonotype itself: Its target is not known.

Study results and limitations: Reactive arthritis synovial fluid and blood were previously reported to contain some motif variants. There was reportedly significant enrichment of clones that were disease-linked in matched ankylosing spondylitis synovial fluid.

Sequenced material: blood, either unsorted or a sorted T cell fraction (not recorded which). This TCR derives from a male donor with ankylosing spondylitis or in good health (not recorded which). The J gene is TRBJ1-6, the V gene TRBV4-1; 9 bases map to TRBD1. CDR3 residues: CASSQDPGQGNSPLHF. Written as DNA, the CDR3 is TGCGCCAGCAGCCAAGATCCGGGACAGGGTAATTCACCCCTCCACTTT.